One sample yielded the 11 T cell receptor beta chains listed below, sequenced in a study of metastatic and nonmetastatic thyroid tumors. Using MiXCR, TCRdb reanalyzed the PCR reads. The sample has roughly 22,000 clones; roughly 36% are singletons. Nobody among the patients had been given any treatment before thyroid surgery. The source material was blood. The receptors shown here come from a male donor with papillary thyroid cancer or a benign thyroid nodule (not recorded which). Some clones in this sample may be carry-over from other donors' samples.

The V and J genes are TRBV9 and TRBJ1-1; unclear D gene. The V end lost 0 bases, the J end lost 1 base, and 10 bases lay between the germline ends. Per germline, CDR1 SGDLS and CDR2 YYNGEE. The CDR3 extends over 15 amino acids. The CDR3 nucleotides read TGTGCCAGCAGCGTAGTAGGAACTGGGAACACTGAAGCTTTCTTT. Its translation: CASSVVGTGNTEAFF.

The V call is TRBV20-1, the J call TRBJ1-1, with D possibly matching TRBD1 (5 bases). Trimming pared 0 bases from V and 8 bases from J, leaving 16 bases between. CDR1 and CDR2 (germline): DFQATT, SNEGSKA (reference sequence). The CDR3 spans 14 residues. The CDR3 is CSARDTRRQIEAFF. CDR3 DNA: TGCAGTGCTAGAGATACCCGCCGACAGATAGAAGCTTTCTTT.

V gene TRBV5-1 combines with J gene TRBJ2-7; tentatively, D is TRBD2 (5 bases). Germline V gene sequence: CDR1 SGHRS, CDR2 YFSETQ. This CDR3 has 13 amino acids. Trimming removed 4 bases at V and 1 base at J, with 9 bases between. CDR3 coding DNA: TGCGCCAGCAGCGGAACTAGTTCCTACGAGCAGTACTTC. Translating gives CASSGTSSYEQYF.

By its share, this clone is medium-sized. The gene calls are TRBV11-2 and TRBJ1-1; D call uncertain. Germline V gene sequence: CDR1 SGHAT, CDR2 FQNNGV. V was pared by 2 bases and J by 2 bases, with 9 bases between. The CDR3 is 14 residues long. CDR3 nucleotide sequence: TGTGCCAGCAGCTTACTCCGGGAAAACACTGAAGCTTTCTTT. Translated, it gives CASSLLRENTEAFF.

The V call is TRBV5-1, the J call TRBJ1-2, with TRBD1 as a possible D gene (5 bases). Per germline, CDR1 SGHRS and CDR2 YFSETQ. Trimming stripped 4 bases from V and 8 bases from J, with 15 bases between. The CDR3 totals 13 residues. Here the CDR3 DNA reads TGCGCCAGCAGCAGGGGAAACCGTCAGGGCTACACCTTC. Its translation: CASSRGNRQGYTF.

The chain couples TRBV4-3 to TRBJ2-3; D unclear. The CDR3 runs to 15 residues. The V end was cut by 0 bases, the J end by 8 bases, with 15 bases between. Germline CDR1 is LGHNA and CDR2 is YSLEER. CDR3 loop: CASSQDSDGAVTQYF. In nucleotides, the CDR3 is TGCGCCAGCAGCCAAGATTCGGACGGCGCCGTTACGCAGTATTTT.

The rearrangement uses TRBV10-3 and TRBJ2-3; 10 positions match TRBD2. Trimming cost V 8 bases and J 6 bases; bases outside gene matches: 8. The length of the CDR3 is 14 residues. The V gene's germline CDR1 is ENHRY and CDR2 SYGVKD. The CDR3 DNA reads TGTGCCATCTGTTCTAGCGGGAGTCCCGATACGCAGTATTTT. Translated, it gives CAICSSGSPDTQYF.

As DNA, the CDR3 is TGTGCCAGCAGCTCCGTTGAGTACTACGAGCAGTACTTC. It yields the protein CASSSVEYYEQYF. The chain uses TRBV11-2 and TRBJ2-7; D is ambiguous. Germline-derived CDR1 and CDR2 are SGHAT and FQNNGV. This CDR3 contains 13 residues. Trimming took 4 bases from V and 3 from J, leaving 10 bases between them.

The chain links TRBV7-9 to TRBJ2-7; D is ambiguous. V was cut by 0 bases and J by 7 bases, with 10 bases left in between. Per germline, CDR1 SEHNR and CDR2 FQNEAQ (reference sequence). The CDR3 spans 13 residues. CDR3 amino acids: CASSLAISSEQYF. The DNA of the CDR3 is TGTGCCAGCAGCTTAGCGATTTCATCAGAGCAGTACTTC.

This clone was picked up a small number of times. The J gene is TRBJ2-7, the V gene TRBV29-1; D might be TRBD1 (5 bases). CDR1 is SQVTM, CDR2 ANQGSEA, per germline. This CDR3 has 15 residues. Trimming stripped 0 bases from V and 0 bases from J, with 12 bases between. CDR3 loop: CSVEDPDTLSYEQYF. The DNA of the CDR3 is TGCAGCGTTGAAGACCCGGACACCCTCTCCTACGAGCAGTACTTC.

V gene TRBV11-2 combines with J gene TRBJ2-1, with D possibly being TRBD1 (5 bases). Per germline, CDR1 SGHAT and CDR2 FQNNGV. The CDR3 contains 12 residues. V gave up 3 bases and J gave up 5 bases, with 5 bases separating them. The CDR3 loop is CASSLTDNEQFF. The CDR3 DNA follows: TGTGCCAGCAGCTTGACAGACAATGAGCAGTTCTTC.